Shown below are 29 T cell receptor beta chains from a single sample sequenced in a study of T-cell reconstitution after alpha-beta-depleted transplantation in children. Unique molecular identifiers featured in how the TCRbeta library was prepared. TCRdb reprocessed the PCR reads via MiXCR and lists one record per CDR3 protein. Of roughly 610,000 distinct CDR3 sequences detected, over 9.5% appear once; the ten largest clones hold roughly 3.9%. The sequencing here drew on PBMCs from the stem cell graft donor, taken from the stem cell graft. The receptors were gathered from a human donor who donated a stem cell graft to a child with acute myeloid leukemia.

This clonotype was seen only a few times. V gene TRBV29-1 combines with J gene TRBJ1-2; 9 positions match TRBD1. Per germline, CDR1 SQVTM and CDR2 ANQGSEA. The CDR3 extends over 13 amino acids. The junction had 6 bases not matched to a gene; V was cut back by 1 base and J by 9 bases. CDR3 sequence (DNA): TGCAGCGTTGAAGGGGACAGGGAAGGGAGCTACACCTTC. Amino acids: CSVEGDREGSYTF.

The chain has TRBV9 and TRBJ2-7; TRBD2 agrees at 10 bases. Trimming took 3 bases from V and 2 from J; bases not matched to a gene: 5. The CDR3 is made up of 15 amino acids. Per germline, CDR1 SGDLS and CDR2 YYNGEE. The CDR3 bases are TGTGCCAGCAGCGGCACTAGCGGGAAACCCTACGAGCAGTACTTC. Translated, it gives CASSGTSGKPYEQYF.

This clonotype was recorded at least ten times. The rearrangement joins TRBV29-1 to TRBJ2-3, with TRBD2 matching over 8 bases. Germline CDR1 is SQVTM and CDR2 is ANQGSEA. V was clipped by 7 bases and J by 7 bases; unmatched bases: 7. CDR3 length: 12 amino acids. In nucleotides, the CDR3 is TGCAGCGAAAGGACTAGCCCTAATACGCAGTATTTT. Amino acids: CSERTSPNTQYF.

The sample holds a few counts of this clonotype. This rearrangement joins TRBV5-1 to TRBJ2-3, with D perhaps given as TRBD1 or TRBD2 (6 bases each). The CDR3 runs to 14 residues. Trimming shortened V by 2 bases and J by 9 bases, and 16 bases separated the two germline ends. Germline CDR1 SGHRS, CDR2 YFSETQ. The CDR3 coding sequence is TGCGCCAGCAGCTTCGAATCGACAGGAGGGACGCAGTATTTT. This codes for CASSFESTGGTQYF.

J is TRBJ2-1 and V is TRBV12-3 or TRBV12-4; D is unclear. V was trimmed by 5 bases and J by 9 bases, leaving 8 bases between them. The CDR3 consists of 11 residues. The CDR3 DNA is TGTGCCAGCAGTCCCAGGAGTGAGCAGTTCTTC. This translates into CASSPRSEQFF.

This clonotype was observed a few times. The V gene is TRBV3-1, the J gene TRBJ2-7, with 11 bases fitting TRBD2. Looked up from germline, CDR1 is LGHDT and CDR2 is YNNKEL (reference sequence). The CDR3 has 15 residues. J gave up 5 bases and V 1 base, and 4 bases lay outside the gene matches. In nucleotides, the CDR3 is TGTGCCAGCAGCCAAGGACTAGCGGGAATGAACGAGCAGTACTTC. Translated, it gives CASSQGLAGMNEQYF.

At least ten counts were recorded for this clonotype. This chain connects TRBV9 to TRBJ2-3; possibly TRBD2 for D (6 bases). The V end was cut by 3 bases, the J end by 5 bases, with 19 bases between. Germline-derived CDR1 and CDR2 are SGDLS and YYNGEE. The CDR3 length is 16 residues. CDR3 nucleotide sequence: TGTGCCAGCAGCGCCCAAGCAACGGGAGTTGGAGATACGCAGTATTTT. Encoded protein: CASSAQATGVGDTQYF.

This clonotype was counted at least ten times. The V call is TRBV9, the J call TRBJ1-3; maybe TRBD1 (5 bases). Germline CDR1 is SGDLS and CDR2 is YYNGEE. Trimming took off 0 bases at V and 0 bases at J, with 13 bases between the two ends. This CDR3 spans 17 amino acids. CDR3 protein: CASSVGGTFSSGNTIYF. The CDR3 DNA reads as TGTGCCAGCAGCGTAGGGGGGACTTTTAGCTCTGGAAACACCATATATTTT.

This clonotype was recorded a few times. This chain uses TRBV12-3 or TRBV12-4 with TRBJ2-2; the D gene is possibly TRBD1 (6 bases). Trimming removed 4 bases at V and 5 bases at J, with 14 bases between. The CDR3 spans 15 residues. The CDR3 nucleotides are TGTGCCAGCAGTTCCTCAGGGGTTCATACCGGGGAGCTGTTTTTT. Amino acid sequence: CASSSSGVHTGELFF.

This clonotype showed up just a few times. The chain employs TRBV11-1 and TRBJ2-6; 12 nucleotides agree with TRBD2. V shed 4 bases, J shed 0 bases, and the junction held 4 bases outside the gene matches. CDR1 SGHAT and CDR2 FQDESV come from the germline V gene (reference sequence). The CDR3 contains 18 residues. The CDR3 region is CASSSGLAGISGANVLTF. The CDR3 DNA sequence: TGTGCCAGCAGCTCTGGACTAGCGGGAATCTCTGGGGCCAACGTCCTGACTTTC.

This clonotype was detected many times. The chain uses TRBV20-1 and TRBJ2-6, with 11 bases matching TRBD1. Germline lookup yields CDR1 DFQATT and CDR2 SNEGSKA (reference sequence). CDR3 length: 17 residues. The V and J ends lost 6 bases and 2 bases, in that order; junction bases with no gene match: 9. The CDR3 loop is CSAPRDRGTAGANVLTF. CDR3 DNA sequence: TGCAGTGCCCCCCGGGACAGGGGGACCGCTGGGGCCAACGTCCTGACTTTC.

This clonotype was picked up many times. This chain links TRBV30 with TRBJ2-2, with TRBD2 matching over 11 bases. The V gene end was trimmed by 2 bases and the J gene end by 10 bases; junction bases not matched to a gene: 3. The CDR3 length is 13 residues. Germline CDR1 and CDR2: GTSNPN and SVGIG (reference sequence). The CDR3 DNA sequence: TGTGCCTGGAGTTTGGGACTAGCGGAGGAGCTGTTTTTT. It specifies CAWSLGLAEELFF.

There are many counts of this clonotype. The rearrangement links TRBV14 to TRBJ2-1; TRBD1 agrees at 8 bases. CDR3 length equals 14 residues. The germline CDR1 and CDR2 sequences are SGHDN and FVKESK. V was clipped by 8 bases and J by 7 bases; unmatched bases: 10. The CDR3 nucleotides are TGTGCCAGCCTTCCGACAGGGGTTAGGAATGAGCAGTTCTTC. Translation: CASLPTGVRNEQFF.

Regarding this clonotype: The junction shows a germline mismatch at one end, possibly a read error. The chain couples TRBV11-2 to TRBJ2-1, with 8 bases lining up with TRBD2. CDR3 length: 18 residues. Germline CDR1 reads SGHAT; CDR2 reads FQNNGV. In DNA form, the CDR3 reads TGTGCCAGCATACTACGGGGAGCGGGGGCATCTTCCTGCAATGAGCAGTTCTTC. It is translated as CASILRGAGASSCNEQFF.

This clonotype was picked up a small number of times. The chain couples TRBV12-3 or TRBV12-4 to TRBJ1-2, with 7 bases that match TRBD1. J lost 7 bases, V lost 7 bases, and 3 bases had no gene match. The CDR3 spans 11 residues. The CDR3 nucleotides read TGTGCCAGCAACTACAGGGGTGGCTACACCTTC. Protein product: CASNYRGGYTF.

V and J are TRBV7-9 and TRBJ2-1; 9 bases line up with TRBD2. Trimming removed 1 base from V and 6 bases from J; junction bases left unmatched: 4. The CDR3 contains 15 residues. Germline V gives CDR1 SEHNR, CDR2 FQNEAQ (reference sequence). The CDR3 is CASSLGLAVFNEQFF. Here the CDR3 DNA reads TGTGCCAGCAGCTTAGGACTAGCGGTCTTCAATGAGCAGTTCTTC.

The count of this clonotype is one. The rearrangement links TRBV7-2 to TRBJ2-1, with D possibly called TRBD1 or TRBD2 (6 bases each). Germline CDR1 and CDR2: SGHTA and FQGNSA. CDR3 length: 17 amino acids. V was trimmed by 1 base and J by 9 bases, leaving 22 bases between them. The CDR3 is CASSLVAPGGPGSEQFF. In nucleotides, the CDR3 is TGTGCCAGCAGCTTAGTAGCCCCCGGGGGCCCCGGGAGTGAGCAGTTCTTC.

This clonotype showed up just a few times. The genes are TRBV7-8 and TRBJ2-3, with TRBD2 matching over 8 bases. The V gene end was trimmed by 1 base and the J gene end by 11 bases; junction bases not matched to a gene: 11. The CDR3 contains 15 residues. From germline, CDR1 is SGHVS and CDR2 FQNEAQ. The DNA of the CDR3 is TGTGCCAGCAGCTTAGACGGGAGGGCCTTAGGTTGGCAGTATTTT. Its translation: CASSLDGRALGWQYF.

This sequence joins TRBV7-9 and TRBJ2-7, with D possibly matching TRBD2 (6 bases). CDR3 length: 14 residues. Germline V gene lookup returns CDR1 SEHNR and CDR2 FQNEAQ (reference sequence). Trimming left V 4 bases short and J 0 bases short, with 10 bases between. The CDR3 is CASSSGLPSYEQYF. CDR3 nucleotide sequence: TGTGCCAGCAGCTCGGGACTCCCCTCCTACGAGCAGTACTTC.

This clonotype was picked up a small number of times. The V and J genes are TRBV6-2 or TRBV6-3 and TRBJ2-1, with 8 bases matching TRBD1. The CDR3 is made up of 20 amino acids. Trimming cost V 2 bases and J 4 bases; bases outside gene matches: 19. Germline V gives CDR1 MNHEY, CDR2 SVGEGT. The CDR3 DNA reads TGTGCCAGCAGTTACGGTTTCGGACTGATTGGACAGGGAATATACAATGAGCAGTTCTTC. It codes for CASSYGFGLIGQGIYNEQFF.

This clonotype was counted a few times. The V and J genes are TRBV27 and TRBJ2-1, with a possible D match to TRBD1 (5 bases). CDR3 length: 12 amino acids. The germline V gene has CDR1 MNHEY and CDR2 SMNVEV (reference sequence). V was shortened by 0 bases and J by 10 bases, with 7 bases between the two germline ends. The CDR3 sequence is CASSLSNREQFF. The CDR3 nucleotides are TGTGCCAGCAGTTTATCCAACAGGGAGCAGTTCTTC.

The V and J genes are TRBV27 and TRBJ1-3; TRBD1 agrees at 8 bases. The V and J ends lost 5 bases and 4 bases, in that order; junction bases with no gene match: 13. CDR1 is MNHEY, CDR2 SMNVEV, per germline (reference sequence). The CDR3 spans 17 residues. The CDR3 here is CASSPLATGGRGNTIYF. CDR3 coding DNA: TGTGCCAGCAGTCCCTTGGCTACAGGGGGAAGGGGAAACACCATATATTTT.

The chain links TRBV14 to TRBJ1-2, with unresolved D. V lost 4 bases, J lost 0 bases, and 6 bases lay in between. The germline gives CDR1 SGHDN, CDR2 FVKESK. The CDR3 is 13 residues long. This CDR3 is CASSRRSNYGYTF. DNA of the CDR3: TGTGCCAGCAGCCGGAGATCTAACTATGGCTACACCTTC.

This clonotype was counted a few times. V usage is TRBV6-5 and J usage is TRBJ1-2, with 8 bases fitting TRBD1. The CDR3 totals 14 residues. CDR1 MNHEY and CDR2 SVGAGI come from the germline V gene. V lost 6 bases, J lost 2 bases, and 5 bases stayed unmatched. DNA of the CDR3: TGTGCCAGCAGCCCGACAGGGGAGAACTATGGCTACACCTTC. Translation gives CASSPTGENYGYTF.

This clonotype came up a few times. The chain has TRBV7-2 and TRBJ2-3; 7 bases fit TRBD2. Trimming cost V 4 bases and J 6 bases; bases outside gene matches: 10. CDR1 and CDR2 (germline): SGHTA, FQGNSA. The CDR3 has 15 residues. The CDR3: CASSSGGSPPDTQYF. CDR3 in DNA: TGTGCCAGCAGCTCTGGCGGGAGTCCCCCCGATACGCAGTATTTT. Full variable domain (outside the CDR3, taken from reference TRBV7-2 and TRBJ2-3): GAGVSQSPSNKVTEKGKDVELRCDPISGHTALYWYRQSLGQGLEFLIYFQGNSAPDKSGLPSDRFSAERTGGSVSTLTIQRTQQEDSAVYLCASSSGGSPPDTQYFGPGTRLTVL.

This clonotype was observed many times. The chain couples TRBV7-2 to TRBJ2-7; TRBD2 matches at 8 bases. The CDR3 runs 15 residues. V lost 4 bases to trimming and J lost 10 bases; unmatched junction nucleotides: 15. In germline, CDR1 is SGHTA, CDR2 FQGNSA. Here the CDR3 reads CASSSSPGLELFQYF. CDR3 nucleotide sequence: TGTGCCAGCAGCTCTTCGCCGGGACTAGAACTCTTCCAGTACTTC.

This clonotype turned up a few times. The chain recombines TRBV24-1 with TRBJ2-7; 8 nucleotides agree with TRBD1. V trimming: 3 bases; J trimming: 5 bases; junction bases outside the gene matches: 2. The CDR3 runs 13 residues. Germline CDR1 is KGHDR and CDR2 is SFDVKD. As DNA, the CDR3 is TGTGCCACCAGTGATGCAGGGGGCGACGAGCAGTACTTC. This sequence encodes CATSDAGGDEQYF.

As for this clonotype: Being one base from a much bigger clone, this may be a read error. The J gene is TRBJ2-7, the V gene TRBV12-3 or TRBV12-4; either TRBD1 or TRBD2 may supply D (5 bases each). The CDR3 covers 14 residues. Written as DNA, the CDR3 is TGTGACAGCAGTTTTGGGACGGGAAGAAACGAGCAGTACTTC. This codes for CDSSFGTGRNEQYF.

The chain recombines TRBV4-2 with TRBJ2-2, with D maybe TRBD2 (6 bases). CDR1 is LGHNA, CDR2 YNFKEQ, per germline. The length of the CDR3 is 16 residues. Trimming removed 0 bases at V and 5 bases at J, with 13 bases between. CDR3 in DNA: TGTGCCAGCAGCCAAGATGAGGGAGCGGGTACCGGGGAGCTGTTTTTT. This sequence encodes CASSQDEGAGTGELFF.